This paragraph covers one T cell receptor beta chain sequence. Graves' hyperthyroidism was deemed stable absent ophthalmopathy progression within 18 months. The CDR3 regions of TCR beta were amplified from RNA transcripts. The TCR CDR3 first-round RT-PCR relied on the HTBI primer set. TCRdb re-derived calls from the multiplex PCR reads in MiXCR, one entry per CDR3 protein. This repertoire shows around 580,000 distinct CDR3 sequences, approximately 44% found once; its top ten account for more than 7%. The data belong to a study of T cells in Graves' hyperthyroidism and ophthalmopathy. This CDR3 has 11 residues. Trimming stripped 8 bases from V and 13 bases from J, with 20 bases between. Germline V gene sequence: CDR1 SQVTM, CDR2 ANQGSEA.

The source of this sequence is a woman aged 18-29 years with Graves' hyperthyroidism. Source material: peripheral blood or thyroid tissue (not recorded which). V usage is TRBV29-1 and J usage is TRBJ1-2; D is unresolved. The DNA of the CDR3 is TGCAGCATATATTACGCACTTGGCCTCACCTTC. It is translated as CSIYYALGLTF. The full variable domain, in which reference TRBV29-1 and TRBJ1-2 provide the parts outside the CDR3, is SAVISQKPSRDICQRGTSLTIQCQVDSQVTMMFWYRQQPGQSLTLIATANQGSEATYESGFVIDKFPISRPNLTFSTLTVSNMSPEDSSIYLCSIYYALGLTFGSGTRLTVV.